This record looks at one T cell receptor beta chain sequence and its context. The antigen is undetermined. Germline-derived CDR1 and CDR2 are SGDLS and YYNGEE. The ends lost 3 bases at V and 7 bases at J; junction bases unmatched: 6. CDR3 size: 15 residues. Clones were read by immunoSEQ multiplex PCR, and TCRdb kept only the in-frame ones, dropping some. The table has more than 100,000 clones, about nine tenths seen once. This sample is part of a study of OX40 agonist ivuxolimab in advanced cancers. Whole-study context: As their treatment, patients were administered ivuxolimab, an agonistic anti-OX40 (CD134) antibody. At roughly 83% male, the cohort had a mean age of about 55 years, ranging from about 20 to 80. A history of anti-PD-1, anti-PD-L1 or anti-CTLA-4 therapy was acceptable, and 30% to 45% had some.

Study observations and caveats: Low clonal expansion, among the lowest seen, marked partial responders at 0.1-3.0 mg/kg.

This clonotype originated in an adult with an advanced solid tumor such as melanoma, head and neck, liver or kidney cancer. V usage is TRBV9 and J usage is TRBJ2-1, with 11 bases fitting TRBD2. Source: CD4+ or CD8+ T cells sorted from blood, taken in a trial of the OX40 agonist ivuxolimab. As DNA, the CDR3 is TGTGCCAGCAGCGAACTAGCGGGAGTAGGGAATGAGCAGTTCTTC. This sequence encodes CASSELAGVGNEQFF.